This T cell receptor beta chain was captured in a study of cytomegalovirus exposure and HLA in healthy donors. Study overall: The Caucasian-associated ancestry cluster held roughly 80% of under 450 genotyped donors.

This clone turned up a few times. PCR primers comprised 60 Vbeta and 13 Jbeta primers. The authors' processing: Unique TCR beta chains numbered roughly 83 million in a later analysis, with about 9.9 million shared. Assay: immunoSEQ multiplex PCR; the TCRdb copy retains only in-frame clones and omits some. V, J and clone size reflect that table, while D and trimming were determined from the DNA. Altogether just over 150,000 clones are present, approximately 80% being singletons, with the ten largest covering 6.6%. In germline, CDR1 is WSHSY, CDR2 SAAADI. The CDR3 has 14 amino acids. The V end was cut by 2 bases, the J end by 4 bases, with 10 bases between.

This TCR was recovered from a woman aged 45-65 years in good health and CMV-seropositive. This chain connects TRBV10-2 to TRBJ2-3; D might be TRBD1 (6 bases). What was sequenced was PBMCs. CDR3 amino acids: CASSEQGIADTQYF. The CDR3 DNA reads as TGCGCCAGCAGTGAGCAGGGGATAGCAGATACGCAGTATTTT.